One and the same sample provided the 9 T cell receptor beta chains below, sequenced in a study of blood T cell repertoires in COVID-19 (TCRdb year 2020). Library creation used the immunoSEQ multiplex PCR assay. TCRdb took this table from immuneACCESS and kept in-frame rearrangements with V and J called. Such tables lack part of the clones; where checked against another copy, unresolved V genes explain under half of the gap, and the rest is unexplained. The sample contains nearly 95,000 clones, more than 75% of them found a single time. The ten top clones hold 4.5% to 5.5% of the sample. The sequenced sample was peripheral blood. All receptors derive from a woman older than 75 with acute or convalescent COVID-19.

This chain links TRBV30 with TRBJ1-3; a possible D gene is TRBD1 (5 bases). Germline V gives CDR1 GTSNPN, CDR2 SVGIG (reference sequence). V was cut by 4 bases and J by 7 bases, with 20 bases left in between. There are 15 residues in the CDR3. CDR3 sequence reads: CAWTIGGTYGNTIYF. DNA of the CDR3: TGTGCCTGGACTATCGGGGGGACCTACGGGAACACCATATATTTT.

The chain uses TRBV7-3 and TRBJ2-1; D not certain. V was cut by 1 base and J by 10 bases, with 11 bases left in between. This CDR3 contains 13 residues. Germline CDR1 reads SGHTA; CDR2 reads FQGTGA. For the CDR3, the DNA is TGTGCCAGCAGCTTAAGTCTTGCTAACGAGCAGTTCTTC. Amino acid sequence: CASSLSLANEQFF. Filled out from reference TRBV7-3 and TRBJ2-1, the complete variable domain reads GAGVSQTPSNKVTEKGKYVELRCDPISGHTALYWYRQSLGQGPEFLIYFQGTGAADDSGLPNDRFFAVRPEGSVSTLKIQRTERGDSAVYLCASSLSLANEQFFGPGTRLTVL.

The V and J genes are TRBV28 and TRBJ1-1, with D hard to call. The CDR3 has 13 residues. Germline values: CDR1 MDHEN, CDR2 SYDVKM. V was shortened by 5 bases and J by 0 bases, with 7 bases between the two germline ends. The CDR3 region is CASSRLLNTEAFF. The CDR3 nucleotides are TGTGCCAGCAGTCGTTTGTTGAACACTGAAGCTTTCTTT.

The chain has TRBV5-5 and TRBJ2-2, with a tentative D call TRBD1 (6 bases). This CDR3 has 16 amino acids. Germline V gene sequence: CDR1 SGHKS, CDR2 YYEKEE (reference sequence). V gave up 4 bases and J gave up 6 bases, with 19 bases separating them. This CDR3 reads CASSNRWGPSAGELFF. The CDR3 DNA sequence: TGTGCCAGCAGCAACCGTTGGGGGCCCTCGGCCGGGGAGCTGTTTTTT.

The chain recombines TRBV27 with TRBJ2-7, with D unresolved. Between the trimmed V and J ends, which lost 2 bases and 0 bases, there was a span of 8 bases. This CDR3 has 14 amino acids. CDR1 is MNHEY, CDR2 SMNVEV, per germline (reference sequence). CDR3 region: CASSLRISSYEQYF. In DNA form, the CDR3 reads TGTGCCAGCAGTTTACGCATCAGCTCCTACGAGCAGTACTTC.

The CDR3 DNA reads TGTGCCAGCAGTGTTACAGTGAACACTGAAGCTTTCTTT. Translating gives CASSVTVNTEAFF. The chain joins TRBV25-1 to TRBJ1-1, with D hard to call. V was cut by 4 bases and J by 0 bases, with 6 bases left in between. CDR3 length: 13 amino acids. Germline CDR1 and CDR2: MGHDK and SYGVNS.

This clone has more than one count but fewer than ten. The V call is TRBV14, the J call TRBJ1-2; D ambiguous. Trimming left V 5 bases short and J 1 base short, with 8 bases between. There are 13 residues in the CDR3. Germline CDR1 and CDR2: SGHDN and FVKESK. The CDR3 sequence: CASSANFNYGYTF. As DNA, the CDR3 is TGTGCCAGCAGCGCAAACTTTAACTATGGCTACACCTTC.

The CDR3 region has the DNA TGTGCCAGCAGGAGGGGACAGGTGTTCACCGGGGAGCTGTTTTTT. The encoded protein is CASRRGQVFTGELFF. This chain links TRBV6-4 with TRBJ2-2; 8 nucleotides match TRBD1. The ends lost 6 bases at V and 4 bases at J; junction bases unmatched: 7. CDR3 size: 15 residues. Germline assignment: CDR1 MRHNA and CDR2 SNTAGT.

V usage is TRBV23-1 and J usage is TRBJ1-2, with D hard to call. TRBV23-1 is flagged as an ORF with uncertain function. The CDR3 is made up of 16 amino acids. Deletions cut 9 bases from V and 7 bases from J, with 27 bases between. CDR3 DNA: TGCGCCAGTATTATGAAAAGGAGAGCGGGTCTAGGTGGCTACACCTTC. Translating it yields CASIMKRRAGLGGYTF.